This TCR beta chain was found in a study of human T cells and chemical hapten exposure. This clonotype was seen ten or more times. Per the germline V gene, CDR1 is MGHRA and CDR2 is YSYEKL. Trimming removed 0 bases from V and 4 bases from J, with 6 bases in between. The CDR3 runs 13 residues. TCRdb re-derived calls from the RACE reads in MiXCR, one entry per CDR3 protein. Counted here are some 400,000 distinct CDR3 sequences, nearly 5% occurring once; the ten biggest clones make up about 2.2%. Indicated time point: patch test 1, 2 weeks after DPC sensitization. Indicated treatment: therapeutic diphenylcyclopropenone sensitization with weekly scalp DPC.

This sample comprised whole blood, obtained in connection with sensitization to the hapten diphenylcyclopropenone (DPC). J is TRBJ1-1 and V is TRBV4-1; TRBD1 might be the D (5 bases). This sequence was found in a woman aged 50 to 65 with alopecia areata. Some clones in this sample may be carry-over from other donors' samples. The CDR3 here is CASSQEGVTEAFF. DNA of the CDR3: TGCGCCAGCAGCCAAGAAGGGGTCACTGAAGCTTTCTTT.